These 27 T cell receptor beta chains were all obtained from the same sample, sequenced in a study of cytomegalovirus exposure and HLA in healthy donors. PCR was performed using 60 Vbeta and 13 Jbeta primers. Some clones are missing from TCRdb's copy, which holds only in-frame ones; the method was immunoSEQ multiplex PCR. The sample has 150,000 or so clones, 65% to 85% seen once. The sample comprised PBMCs. The receptors here all came from a woman aged 45-65 years in good health and CMV-seropositive.

V is TRBV4-3 and J is TRBJ2-7; 8 bases line up with TRBD1. The V and J ends lost 0 bases and 3 bases, in that order; junction bases with no gene match: 7. The V gene's germline CDR1 is LGHNA and CDR2 YSLEER. This CDR3 comprises 16 residues. The CDR3 region is CASSQDVGDRYYEQYF. The CDR3 DNA sequence: TGCGCCAGCAGCCAAGATGTAGGGGACAGGTACTACGAGCAGTACTTC.

This sequence joins TRBV30 and TRBJ2-3; perhaps TRBD2 as D (7 bases). This CDR3 contains 15 residues. Between the trimmed V and J ends, which lost 0 bases and 5 bases, there was a span of 15 bases. Germline CDR1 GTSNPN, CDR2 SVGIG (reference sequence). CDR3 region: CAWSVLAGAEDTQYF. CDR3 in DNA: TGTGCCTGGAGTGTATTGGCGGGGGCCGAAGATACGCAGTATTTT.

The chain carries TRBV9 and TRBJ2-3; 12 bases line up with TRBD2. This CDR3 has 17 residues. The germline V gene has CDR1 SGDLS and CDR2 YYNGEE. The J segment lost 3 bases and the V segment lost 0 bases, leaving 5 bases of the junction unmatched. CDR3 sequence (DNA): TGTGCCAGCAGCGTAGGGACTAGCGGGGCCTTTACAGATACGCAGTATTTT. It translates to CASSVGTSGAFTDTQYF.

This chain connects TRBV27 to TRBJ2-7; 7 positions match TRBD1. In germline, CDR1 is MNHEY, CDR2 SMNVEV (reference sequence). V trimming: 2 bases; J trimming: 5 bases; junction bases outside the gene matches: 6. The CDR3 is 14 residues long. CDR3 sequence reads: CASSLGRGYNEQYF. The CDR3 bases are TGTGCCAGCAGTTTAGGCAGGGGGTACAACGAGCAGTACTTC.

This sequence joins TRBV30 and TRBJ2-7, with 14 bases aligning to TRBD2. The germline V gene has CDR1 GTSNPN and CDR2 SVGIG (reference sequence). The CDR3 totals 16 residues. For the CDR3, the DNA is TGTGACCCAGAGACTAGCGGGAGGGCCGGGGGGTACGAGCAGTACTTC. Encoded protein: CDPETSGRAGGYEQYF.

In the case of this clone: This CDR3 is missing its conserved last phenylalanine or tryptophan, likely due to a read error. This chain uses TRBV5-4 with TRBJ2-7; D possibly corresponds to TRBD2 (6 bases). The length of the CDR3 is 15 residues. Trimming took 1 base from V and 0 from J, leaving 11 bases between them. Germline-derived CDR1 and CDR2 are SGHNT and YYREEE (reference sequence). CDR3 amino acids: CASSLRTISSYEQYL. Written as DNA, the CDR3 is TGTGCCAGCAGCTTGAGGACTATAAGCTCCTACGAGCAGTACCTC.

This clone was seen a few times. CDR3: CASSTGVSGGDTQYF. In DNA form, the CDR3 reads TGCGCCAGCAGCACCGGGGTTAGCGGGGGAGATACGCAGTATTTT. V gene TRBV5-1 combines with J gene TRBJ2-3; 9 nucleotides agree with TRBD2. Germline-derived CDR1 and CDR2 are SGHRS and YFSETQ. CDR3 length equals 15 residues. Trimming took 4 bases from V and 5 from J; bases not matched to a gene: 8.

V is TRBV11-2 and J is TRBJ2-1; 8 bases are a match to TRBD2. CDR1 is SGHAT, CDR2 FQNNGV, per germline. With 4 bases clipped from V and 8 bases from J, the junction kept 19 bases outside the gene matches. CDR3 length: 18 amino acids. The CDR3 region has the DNA TGTGCCAGCAGCTCCAGGTACAGCGGGGGACCTTATAGCGATGAGCAGTTCTTC. Protein: CASSSRYSGGPYSDEQFF.

This clone was seen a handful of times. The chain has TRBV13 and TRBJ2-1; 10 bases agree with TRBD2. V dropped 5 bases and J dropped 7; count of bases not matched to a gene: 11. CDR1 is PRHDT and CDR2 is FYEKMQ in the germline V gene (reference sequence). This CDR3 has 16 residues. The DNA for the CDR3 is TGTGCCAGCAGCCCCCAGGGCCTAGCGGGAGATAATGAGCAGTTCTTC. Amino acids: CASSPQGLAGDNEQFF.

The V call is TRBV6-5, the J call TRBJ1-2; D is uncertain. The CDR3 runs to 10 residues. From germline, CDR1 is MNHEY and CDR2 SVGAGI. Trimming shortened V by 10 bases and J by 2 bases, and 5 bases separated the two germline ends. DNA for the CDR3: TGTGCCATCCCGAACTATGGCTACACCTTC. Its translation: CAIPNYGYTF.

This clone showed up just once. The rearrangement joins TRBV27 to TRBJ2-7; 7 nucleotides match TRBD2. Germline V lookup: CDR1 MNHEY, CDR2 SMNVEV (reference sequence). V lost 3 bases to trimming and J lost 4 bases; unmatched junction nucleotides: 9. The CDR3 has 15 residues. The CDR3 reads CASSFRGLTSYEQYF. In DNA, the CDR3 is TGTGCCAGCAGTTTTAGGGGACTAACAAGTTACGAGCAGTACTTC.

V and J are TRBV27 and TRBJ2-5; D might be TRBD1 (6 bases). Germline V gene lookup returns CDR1 MNHEY and CDR2 SMNVEV (reference sequence). The V end lost 4 bases, the J end lost 0 bases, and 15 bases lay between the germline ends. The CDR3 is made up of 16 amino acids. The CDR3 sequence: CASSSLPGQHQETQYF. DNA for the CDR3: TGTGCCAGCAGTTCACTTCCGGGACAACACCAAGAGACCCAGTACTTC.

The chain recombines TRBV4-1 with TRBJ1-2; D is undetermined. The germline CDR1 and CDR2 sequences are MGHRA and YSYEKL. This CDR3 has 15 residues. V dropped 2 bases and J dropped 6 bases, with 16 bases sitting between them. CDR3 coding DNA: TGCGCCAGCAGCCAAATAGGATGGACCGGGGATGGCTACACCTTC. Residues: CASSQIGWTGDGYTF.

This rearrangement joins TRBV6-4 to TRBJ2-2; 9 bases are shared with TRBD1. This CDR3 comprises 14 residues. Germline lookup yields CDR1 MRHNA and CDR2 SNTAGT. V was pared by 6 bases and J by 6 bases, with 5 bases of the junction left unmatched. For the CDR3, the DNA is TGTGCCAGCAGGCGAGACAGGGGGGCCGGGGAGCTGTTTTTT. It translates to CASRRDRGAGELFF.

The chain recombines TRBV19 with TRBJ1-5, with TRBD1 as a possible D gene (6 bases). The germline V gene has CDR1 LNHDA and CDR2 SQIVND (reference sequence). The CDR3 is made up of 13 amino acids. V gave up 8 bases and J gave up 7 bases, with 15 bases separating them. In DNA form, the CDR3 reads TGTGCCAGTGGATTCAGGGGAGGGCAGCCCCAGCATTTT. This sequence encodes CASGFRGGQPQHF. Together with reference TRBV19 and TRBJ1-5, the CDR3 gives the full variable domain: DGGITQSPKYLFRKEGQNVTLSCEQNLNHDAMYWYRQDPGQGLRLIYYSQIVNDFQKGDIAEGYSVSREKKESFPLTVTSAQKNPTAFYLCASGFRGGQPQHFGDGTRLSIL.

Concerning this clone: Germline is not matched at one junction end, which may reflect a read error. This chain links TRBV7-7 with TRBJ2-7, with D perhaps TRBD2 (5 bases). Germline V CDR1 and CDR2: SSHAT, FNYEAQ (reference sequence). The CDR3 length is 19 residues. The chain's CDR3 is CASSLALNNRRPRTYEQYF. DNA for the CDR3: TGTGCTAGCAGCTTAGCGCTGAATAATAGGAGGCCACGAACTTACGAGCAGTACTTC.

This clone appeared a few times. This chain links TRBV2 with TRBJ2-7, with 8 bases aligning to TRBD2. J was trimmed by 3 bases and V by 8 bases; bases with no gene match: 18. The length of the CDR3 is 17 residues. Germline V gene lookup returns CDR1 SNHLY and CDR2 FYNNEI. CDR3 sequence (DNA): TGTGCCAGCGAATCTTGGGTTCTCCGGGGGGGCGGCTACGAGCAGTACTTC. Protein product: CASESWVLRGGGYEQYF.

V usage is TRBV19 and J usage is TRBJ2-5; D unclear. The DNA end lines up better with TRBJ2-7; the J call may be wrong. The germline CDR1 and CDR2 sequences are LNHDA and SQIVND (reference sequence). CDR3 length: 13 amino acids. The CDR3, as DNA: TGTGCCAGTAGTATCGCATCGGGTTCCGAGCAGTACTTC. Protein: CASSIASGSEQYF.

The rearrangement links TRBV30 to TRBJ2-2; tentatively, D is TRBD1 (6 bases). V lost 1 base and J lost 3, with 12 bases in between. This CDR3 spans 15 amino acids. Germline loops: CDR1 GTSNPN, CDR2 SVGIG (reference sequence). CDR3 DNA: TGTGCCTGGAGTGGGACAGCCAGGGACACCGGGGAGCTGTTTTTT. The encoded protein is CAWSGTARDTGELFF.

As to this clone: The sample carries other DNA sequences with the same CDR3. The DNA of the CDR3 is TGTGCCAGCAGCCCGGGGGACAGGGACACGATGACTGAAGCTTTCTTT. Translating gives CASSPGDRDTMTEAFF. V gene TRBV7-2 combines with J gene TRBJ1-1, with 9 bases fitting TRBD1. The germline V gene encodes CDR1 SGHTA and CDR2 FQGNSA. CDR3 length: 16 amino acids. With 5 bases clipped from V and 5 bases from J, the junction kept 12 bases outside the gene matches.

The V call is TRBV5-4, the J call TRBJ1-1, with unresolved D. Trimming stripped 2 bases from V and 6 bases from J, with 11 bases between. The germline gives CDR1 SGHNT, CDR2 YYREEE (reference sequence). The CDR3 has 13 amino acids. The CDR3 nucleotides are TGTGCCAGCAGCTTCTTTGTCTCCCCTGAAGCTTTCTTT. Its translation is CASSFFVSPEAFF.

The CDR3 region is CASSQGIVSGGPYEQYF. CDR3 sequence (DNA): TGCGCCAGCAGCCAAGGTATAGTCAGCGGGGGCCCATACGAGCAGTACTTC. This chain uses TRBV4-1 with TRBJ2-7, with TRBD2 identical over 8 bases. Trimming cost V 1 base and J 4 bases; bases outside gene matches: 12. The V gene's germline CDR1 is MGHRA and CDR2 YSYEKL. This CDR3 has 17 residues.

This sequence joins TRBV4-2 and TRBJ2-5; TRBD2 agrees at 14 bases. CDR3 size: 20 residues. Germline loops: CDR1 LGHNA, CDR2 YNFKEQ. Unmatched junction bases numbered 11, after V lost 1 base and J lost 1 base. The CDR3 DNA reads as TGTGCCAGCAGCCAAGTGGGGGGGACTAGCGGGGGAGGTGGCCAAGAGACCCAGTACTTC. It yields the protein CASSQVGGTSGGGGQETQYF.

The chain links TRBV5-1 to TRBJ2-7; weak D call: TRBD1 (6 bases). CDR1 is SGHRS and CDR2 is YFSETQ in the germline V gene. The CDR3 is 15 residues long. V dropped 5 bases and J dropped 12 bases, with 27 bases sitting between them. In DNA form, the CDR3 reads TGCGCCAGCAGTGACGGAAACAGGGTAGGTTTTCCCTGGTACTTC. Translated, it gives CASSDGNRVGFPWYF. The variable domain in full, with the rest retrieved from reference TRBV5-1 and TRBJ2-7, is KAGVTQTPRYLIKTRGQQVTLSCSPISGHRSVSWYQQTPGQGLQFLFEYFSETQRNKGNFPGRFSGRQFSNSRSEMNVSTLELGDSALYLCASSDGNRVGFPWYFGPGTRLTVT.

The CDR3 DNA sequence: TGTGCCAGCAGGGTCACAGGAACCGGGGAGCTGTTTTTT. Translation gives CASRVTGTGELFF. This chain uses TRBV6-5 with TRBJ2-2; D possibly corresponds to TRBD1 (5 bases). Germline V CDR1 and CDR2: MNHEY, SVGAGI. V was trimmed by 6 bases and J by 5 bases, leaving 10 bases between them. The length of the CDR3 is 13 residues.

By sample share, this clone is medium-sized. The chain links TRBV19 to TRBJ2-4; 8 nucleotides align to TRBD1. This CDR3 region has 12 residues. With 10 bases clipped from V and 5 bases from J, the junction kept 4 bases outside the gene matches. From germline, CDR1 is LNHDA and CDR2 SQIVND (reference sequence). CDR3 amino acids: CATGQGENIQYF. The CDR3 DNA sequence: TGTGCCACCGGACAGGGAGAAAACATTCAGTACTTC.

The V gene is TRBV5-1, the J gene TRBJ2-1, with 7 positions matching TRBD2. In germline, CDR1 is SGHRS, CDR2 YFSETQ. The CDR3 consists of 17 residues. V shed 0 bases and J 7 bases; nucleotides not matched to a gene: 13. The CDR3 DNA reads TGCGCCAGCAGCTTGGAGATTCCAGCGGGGTTGTGGAATGAGCAGTTCTTC. This translates into CASSLEIPAGLWNEQFF.